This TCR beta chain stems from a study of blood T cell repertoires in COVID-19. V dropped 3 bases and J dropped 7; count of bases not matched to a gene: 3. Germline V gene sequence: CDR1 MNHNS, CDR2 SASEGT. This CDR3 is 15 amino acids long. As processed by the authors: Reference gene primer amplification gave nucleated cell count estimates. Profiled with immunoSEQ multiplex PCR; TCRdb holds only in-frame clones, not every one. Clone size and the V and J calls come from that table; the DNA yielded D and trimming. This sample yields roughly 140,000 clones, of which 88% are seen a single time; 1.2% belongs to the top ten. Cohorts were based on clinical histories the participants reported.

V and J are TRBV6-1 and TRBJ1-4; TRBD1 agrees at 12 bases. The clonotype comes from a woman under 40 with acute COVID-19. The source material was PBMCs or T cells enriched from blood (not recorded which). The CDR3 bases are TGTGCCAGCAGTGACCGGGACAGGGGGCCTGAAAAACTGTTTTTT. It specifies CASSDRDRGPEKLFF.